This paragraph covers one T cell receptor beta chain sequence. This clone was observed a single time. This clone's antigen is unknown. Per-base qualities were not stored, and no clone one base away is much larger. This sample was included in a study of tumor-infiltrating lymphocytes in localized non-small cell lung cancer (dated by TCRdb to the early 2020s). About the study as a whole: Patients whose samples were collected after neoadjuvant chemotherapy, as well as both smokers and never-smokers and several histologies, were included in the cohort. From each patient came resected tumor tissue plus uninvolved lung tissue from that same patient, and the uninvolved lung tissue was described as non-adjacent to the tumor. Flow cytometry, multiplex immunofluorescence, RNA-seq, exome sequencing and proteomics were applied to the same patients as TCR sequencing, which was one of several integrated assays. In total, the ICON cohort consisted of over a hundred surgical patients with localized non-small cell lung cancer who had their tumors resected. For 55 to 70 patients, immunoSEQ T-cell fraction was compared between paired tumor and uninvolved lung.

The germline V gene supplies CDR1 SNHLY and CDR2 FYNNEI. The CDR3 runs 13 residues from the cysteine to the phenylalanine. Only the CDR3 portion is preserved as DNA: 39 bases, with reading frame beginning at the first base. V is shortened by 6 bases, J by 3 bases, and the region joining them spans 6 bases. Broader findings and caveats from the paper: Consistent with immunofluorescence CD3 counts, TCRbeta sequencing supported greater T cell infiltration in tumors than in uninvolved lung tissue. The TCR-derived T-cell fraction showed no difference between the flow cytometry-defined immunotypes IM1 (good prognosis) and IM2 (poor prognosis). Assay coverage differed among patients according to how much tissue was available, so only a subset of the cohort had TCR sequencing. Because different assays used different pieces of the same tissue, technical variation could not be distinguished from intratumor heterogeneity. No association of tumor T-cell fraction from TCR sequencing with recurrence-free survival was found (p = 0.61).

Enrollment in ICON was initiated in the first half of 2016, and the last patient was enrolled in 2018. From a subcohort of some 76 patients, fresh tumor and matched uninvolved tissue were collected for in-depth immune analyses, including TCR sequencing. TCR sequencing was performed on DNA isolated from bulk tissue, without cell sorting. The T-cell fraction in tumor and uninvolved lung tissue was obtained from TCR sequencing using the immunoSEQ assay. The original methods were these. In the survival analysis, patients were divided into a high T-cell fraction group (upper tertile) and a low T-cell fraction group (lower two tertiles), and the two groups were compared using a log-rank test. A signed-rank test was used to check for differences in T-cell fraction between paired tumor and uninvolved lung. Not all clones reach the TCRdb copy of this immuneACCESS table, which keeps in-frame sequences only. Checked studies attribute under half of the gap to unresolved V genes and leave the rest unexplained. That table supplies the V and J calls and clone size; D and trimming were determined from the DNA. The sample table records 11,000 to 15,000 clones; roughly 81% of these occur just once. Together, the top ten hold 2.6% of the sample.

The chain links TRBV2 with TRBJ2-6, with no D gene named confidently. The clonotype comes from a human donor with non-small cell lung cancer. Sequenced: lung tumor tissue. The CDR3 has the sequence CASRLDGANVLTF. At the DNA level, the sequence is TGTGCCAGCAGGCTGGATGGGGCCAACGTCCTGACTTTC.